Each of the 9 T cell receptor beta chains below was sequenced from the same sample in a study of blood T cells in healthy people across ages. A second PCR of about 6 to 11 cycles used a sample-barcoded 5' primer and a J-beta primer mix. TCRdb reprocessed the 5' RACE reads with MiXCR, giving one entry per CDR3 protein. The sample records over 750,000 distinct CDR3 sequences, 20% to 25% being singletons. These data also featured in a second study, about T cells of mothers and their children.

The sample comprised blood. The receptors were gathered from a boy younger than 18 in good health.

This clonotype was counted only a few times. Here the CDR3 reads CASSLEVQGRENYGYTF. The CDR3 DNA sequence: TGTGCCAGCAGCTTGGAAGTTCAGGGACGAGAAAACTATGGCTACACCTTC. This sequence joins TRBV5-6 and TRBJ1-2, with D maybe TRBD1 (5 bases). This CDR3 is built from 17 residues. V lost 0 bases and J 2 bases, leaving 17 bases between the germline ends. Germline loops: CDR1 SGHDT, CDR2 YYEEEE.

This clonotype showed up just a few times. This sequence joins TRBV6-6 and TRBJ2-5; D may match TRBD1 or TRBD2 (6 bases each). Germline-derived CDR1 and CDR2 are MNHNY and SVGAGI (reference sequence). Trimming left V 6 bases short and J 4 bases short, with 15 bases between. This CDR3 has 14 residues. For the CDR3, the DNA is TGTGCCAGCAGCCGTCCCGGGGGCTTAGAGACCCAGTACTTC. This encodes CASSRPGGLETQYF.

V and J are TRBV12-3 or TRBV12-4 and TRBJ2-1, with D unresolved. There are 17 residues in the CDR3. Trimming took off 2 bases at V and 2 bases at J, with 16 bases between the two ends. DNA of the CDR3: TGTGCCAGCAGTTTAAACCCGGGTCAGATGACCTACAATGAGCAGTTCTTC. Protein sequence: CASSLNPGQMTYNEQFF.

This clonotype appeared a few times. For the CDR3, the DNA is TGTGCCAGCAGCGGGACAGGGGCCCTTAATGAAAAACTGTTTTTT. Protein: CASSGTGALNEKLFF. J is TRBJ1-4 and V is TRBV7-9, with TRBD1 matching over 10 bases. With 5 bases clipped from V and 4 bases from J, the junction kept 4 bases outside the gene matches. From germline, CDR1 is SEHNR and CDR2 FQNEAQ (reference sequence). The CDR3 has 15 residues.

This sequence joins TRBV29-1 and TRBJ2-4, with 12 bases that match TRBD1. Germline lookup yields CDR1 SQVTM and CDR2 ANQGSEA. The CDR3 consists of 15 residues. The J segment lost 9 bases and the V segment lost 4 bases, leaving 10 bases of the junction unmatched. The CDR3 DNA follows: TGCAGCGTTGCTCTGGGGGACAGGGGGCTGGGCATTCAGTACTTC. This codes for CSVALGDRGLGIQYF.

This clonotype was picked up a small number of times. The V call is TRBV20-1, the J call TRBJ2-3; 13 nucleotides agree with TRBD2. CDR3 length: 18 residues. V lost 3 bases and J lost 4; bases outside the gene matches: 13. Per the germline V gene, CDR1 is DFQATT and CDR2 is SNEGSKA (reference sequence). CDR3 sequence reads: CSASLPGTSGMLSDTQYF. The CDR3 DNA reads as TGCAGTGCTAGCCTCCCAGGGACTAGCGGGATGTTGTCAGATACGCAGTATTTT.

The rearrangement links TRBV11-2 to TRBJ2-3; TRBD1 matches at 9 bases. This CDR3 has 16 residues. Per the germline V gene, CDR1 is SGHAT and CDR2 is FQNNGV. V lost 4 bases, J lost 5 bases, and 10 bases stayed unmatched. The CDR3 protein is CASSSPWGQGLDTQYF. CDR3 DNA: TGTGCCAGCAGCTCGCCCTGGGGACAGGGTTTAGATACGCAGTATTTT.

The chain employs TRBV9 and TRBJ2-1; D is perhaps TRBD1 or TRBD2 (6 bases each). CDR3 size: 17 residues. CDR1 is SGDLS and CDR2 is YYNGEE in the germline V gene. Trimming stripped 6 bases from V and 7 bases from J, with 26 bases between. CDR3 residues: CASNVGGGGVLANEQFF. CDR3 nucleotides: TGTGCCAGCAACGTGGGTGGAGGGGGAGTATTGGCAAATGAGCAGTTCTTC.

The V gene is TRBV20-1, the J gene TRBJ2-3; 9 bases are a match to TRBD1. Germline CDR1 is DFQATT and CDR2 is SNEGSKA (reference sequence). After removal of 6 bases from V and 3 bases from J, the junction contained 10 bases not matched to a gene. The CDR3 loop spans 15 amino acids. CDR3 nucleotides: TGCAGTGCCCAAGATGGGACAGGGAAGACAGATACGCAGTATTTT. Protein product: CSAQDGTGKTDTQYF.